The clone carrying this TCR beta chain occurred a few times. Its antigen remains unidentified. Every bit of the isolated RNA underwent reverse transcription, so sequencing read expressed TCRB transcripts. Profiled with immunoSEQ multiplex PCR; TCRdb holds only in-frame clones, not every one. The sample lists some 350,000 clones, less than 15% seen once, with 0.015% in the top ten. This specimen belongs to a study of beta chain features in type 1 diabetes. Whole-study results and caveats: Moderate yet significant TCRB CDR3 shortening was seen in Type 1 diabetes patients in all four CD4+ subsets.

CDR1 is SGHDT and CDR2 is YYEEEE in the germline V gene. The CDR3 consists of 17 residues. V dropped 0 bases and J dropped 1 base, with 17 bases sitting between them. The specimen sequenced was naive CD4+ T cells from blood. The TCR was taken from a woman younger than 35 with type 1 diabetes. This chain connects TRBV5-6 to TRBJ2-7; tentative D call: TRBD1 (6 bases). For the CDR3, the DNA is TGTGCCAGCAGCTTGGCAGGGGCGATACTTCCTTCCTACGAGCAGTACTTC. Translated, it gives CASSLAGAILPSYEQYF.